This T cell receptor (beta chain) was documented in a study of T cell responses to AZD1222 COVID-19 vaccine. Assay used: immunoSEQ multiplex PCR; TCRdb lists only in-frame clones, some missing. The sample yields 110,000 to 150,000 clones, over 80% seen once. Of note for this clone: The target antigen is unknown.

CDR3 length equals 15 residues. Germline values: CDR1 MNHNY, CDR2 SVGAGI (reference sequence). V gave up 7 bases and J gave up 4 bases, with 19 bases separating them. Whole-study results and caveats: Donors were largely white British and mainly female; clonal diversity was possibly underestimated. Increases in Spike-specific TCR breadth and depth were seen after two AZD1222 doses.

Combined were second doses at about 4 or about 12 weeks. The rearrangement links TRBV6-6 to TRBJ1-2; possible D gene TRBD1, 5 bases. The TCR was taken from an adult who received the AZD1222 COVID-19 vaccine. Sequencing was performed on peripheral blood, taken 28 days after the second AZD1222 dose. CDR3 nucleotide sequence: TGTGCCAGCACCCACGGGGTGGGCAGGGTCTATGGCTACACCTTC. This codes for CASTHGVGRVYGYTF.